This section outlines one TCR beta chain sequence together with its context. The table came from immunoSEQ multiplex PCR; TCRdb's copy has only in-frame clones and leaves some out. The sample shows approximately 80,000 clones, around 77% of them seen only once. The data were obtained in a study of blood T cell repertoires in COVID-19. This CDR3 region has 20 residues. Germline trimming cut 2 bases from V and 1 base from J; bases unmatched to any gene: 14. Per germline, CDR1 SGHVS and CDR2 FNYEAQ. Sequencing used peripheral blood. The chain couples TRBV7-6 to TRBJ2-6, with 7 bases identical to TRBD1. The TCR comes from a man in his sixties or seventies with active or convalescent COVID-19. CDR3 coding DNA: TGTGCCAGCAGCTTATATAGCCCTCGGACAGGAGTATCTGGGGCCAACGTCCTGACTTTC. It encodes CASSLYSPRTGVSGANVLTF.